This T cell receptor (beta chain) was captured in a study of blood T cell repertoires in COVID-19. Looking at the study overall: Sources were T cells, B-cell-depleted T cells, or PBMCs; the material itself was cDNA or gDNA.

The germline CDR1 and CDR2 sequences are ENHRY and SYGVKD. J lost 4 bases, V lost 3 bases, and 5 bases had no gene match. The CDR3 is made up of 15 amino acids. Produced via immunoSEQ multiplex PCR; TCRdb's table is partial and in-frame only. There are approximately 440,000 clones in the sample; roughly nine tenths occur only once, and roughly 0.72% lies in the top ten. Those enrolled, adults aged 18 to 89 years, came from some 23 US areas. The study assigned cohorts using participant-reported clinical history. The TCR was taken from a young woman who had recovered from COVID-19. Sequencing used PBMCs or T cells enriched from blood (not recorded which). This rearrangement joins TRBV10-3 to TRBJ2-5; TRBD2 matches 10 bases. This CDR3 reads CAISEELAGRETQYF. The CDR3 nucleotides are TGTGCCATCAGTGAAGAACTAGCGGGGCGAGAGACCCAGTACTTC.